This T cell receptor (beta chain) was obtained from a study of blood T cell repertoires in COVID-19. Original methodology: Estimation of nucleated cell counts was performed using reference gene primer amplification. The data were produced by immunoSEQ multiplex PCR, yet TCRdb's version contains in-frame clones alone and is incomplete. V, J and clone size reflect that table, while D and trimming were determined from the DNA. The sample lists about 160,000 clones; roughly 80% were seen once. This CDR3 is built from 11 residues. Germline CDR1 MDHEN, CDR2 SYDVKM. Trimming took 6 bases from V and 2 from J, leaving 3 bases between them.

The sequence came from a woman in her thirties or forties with acute COVID-19. The chain links TRBV28 to TRBJ2-3; D unclear. Sequencing was performed on PBMCs or T cells enriched from blood (not recorded which). DNA of the CDR3: TGTGCCAGCAGGGCCACAGATACGCAGTATTTT. This sequence encodes CASRATDTQYF.